This entry lists 16 T cell receptor beta chains sequenced from one sample in a study of cytomegalovirus exposure and HLA in healthy donors. It was with 60 Vbeta and 13 Jbeta primers that the PCR ran. Here immunoSEQ multiplex PCR was the method, and the copy in TCRdb shows in-frame clones only, minus some. The table records around 210,000 clones, roughly 78% of them present only once. The specimen was PBMCs. Every receptor here comes from a boy between 10 and 17 years old in good health and CMV-seronegative.

This chain joins TRBV7-7 and TRBJ2-2; 9 bases match TRBD2. Germline V gene data show CDR1 as SSHAT and CDR2 as FNYEAQ (reference sequence). This CDR3 region has 18 residues. V lost 1 base, J lost 4 bases, and 10 bases stayed unmatched. The CDR3 DNA is TGTGCCAGCAGCTTAGGTACTTTTGGACTAGCGAGCACCGGGGAGCTGTTTTTT. This translates into CASSLGTFGLASTGELFF.

The chain joins TRBV9 to TRBJ2-3, with TRBD2 identical over 8 bases. The CDR3 has 17 residues. CDR1 SGDLS and CDR2 YYNGEE come from the germline V gene. J gave up 0 bases and V 4 bases, and 10 bases lay outside the gene matches. The CDR3 DNA reads as TGTGCCAGCAGCTTCGGAAGCGGGGGCGTAAGCACAGATACGCAGTATTTT. This gives the protein CASSFGSGGVSTDTQYF.

The V and J genes are TRBV6-4 and TRBJ1-6, with D hard to call. The V end was cut by 0 bases, the J end by 9 bases, with 6 bases between. Germline CDR1 and CDR2: MRHNA and SNTAGT. The CDR3 sequence is 13 residues long. The CDR3 bases are TGTGCCAGCAGTGACTCTAGCAGTTCACCCCTCCACTTT. It translates to CASSDSSSSPLHF.

The rearrangement uses TRBV6-1 and TRBJ2-1; 9 nucleotides match TRBD2. CDR1 and CDR2 from the germline V gene are MNHNS and SASEGT. There are 15 residues in the CDR3. V shed 6 bases, J shed 4 bases, and the junction held 7 bases outside the gene matches. This CDR3 reads CASRRAGGTYNEQFF. Written as DNA, the CDR3 is TGTGCCAGCAGGCGAGCGGGGGGCACTTACAATGAGCAGTTCTTC.

This clone was counted a single time. The chain employs TRBV5-4 and TRBJ1-1, with 10 nucleotides matching TRBD1. Germline V lookup: CDR1 SGHNT, CDR2 YYREEE (reference sequence). V lost 1 base, J lost 7 bases, and 4 bases stayed unmatched. This CDR3 comprises 14 residues. The DNA of the CDR3 is TGTGCCAGCAGCTTGCGGGACAGGGGCCTTGAAGCTTTCTTT. Its translation: CASSLRDRGLEAFF.

The rearrangement uses TRBV30 and TRBJ2-1; TRBD2 is a possible D gene (6 bases). Between the trimmed V and J ends, which lost 3 bases and 15 bases, there was a span of 15 bases. The CDR3 is 11 residues long. Germline lookup yields CDR1 GTSNPN and CDR2 SVGIG (reference sequence). The CDR3 nucleotides read TGTGCCTGGAGCACGACCGCGGGGCCGTTCTTC. Amino acid sequence: CAWSTTAGPFF.

This rearrangement joins TRBV5-1 to TRBJ1-1, with a possible D match to TRBD1 (6 bases). This CDR3 contains 14 residues. The germline gives CDR1 SGHRS, CDR2 YFSETQ. Trimming cost V 4 bases and J 1 base, with 11 bases left between them. This CDR3 reads CASSPRTENTEAFF. Here the CDR3 DNA reads TGCGCCAGCAGCCCCCGGACAGAGAACACTGAAGCTTTCTTT.

The rearrangement joins TRBV5-1 to TRBJ2-1; 7 nucleotides align to TRBD1. The CDR3 covers 16 residues. Unmatched junction bases numbered 8, after V lost 4 bases and J lost 1 base. The V gene's germline CDR1 is SGHRS and CDR2 YFSETQ. DNA of the CDR3: TGCGCCAGCAGCATGACCGGGACAGATTCCTACAATGAGCAGTTCTTC. As protein: CASSMTGTDSYNEQFF.

In its sample, this clone was seen once. The chain is built from TRBV7-7 and TRBJ2-5, with D maybe TRBD1 (7 bases). Trimming cost V 1 base and J 9 bases, with 12 bases left between them. Looked up from germline, CDR1 is SSHAT and CDR2 is FNYEAQ (reference sequence). The length of the CDR3 is 13 residues. The CDR3 spells CASSLDSRGAQYF. DNA for the CDR3: TGTGCCAGCAGCTTAGATAGCAGGGGGGCCCAGTACTTC.

The rearrangement uses TRBV5-1 and TRBJ1-2, with D perhaps TRBD1 (6 bases). This CDR3 has 15 amino acids. Between the trimmed V and J ends, which lost 7 bases and 0 bases, there was a span of 16 bases. Germline V gives CDR1 SGHRS, CDR2 YFSETQ. CDR3 loop: CASARGGLANYGYTF. CDR3 nucleotide sequence: TGCGCCAGCGCCCGGGGGGGCCTAGCTAACTATGGCTACACCTTC.

Of note for this clone: At one boundary the junction diverges from the germline segment, which might be a read error. This chain links TRBV20-1 with TRBJ2-5; the D is unclear. The last part of the DNA fits TRBJ2-7 better; the J call may be wrong. CDR1 and CDR2 (germline): DFQATT, SNEGSKA (reference sequence). CDR3 length: 11 amino acids. CDR3 DNA sequence: TGTTCCGGCCGAGTCGGGTACGAGCAGTACTTC. It translates to CSGRVGYEQYF.

The chain uses TRBV30 and TRBJ1-2; no reliable D call. Germline CDR1 GTSNPN, CDR2 SVGIG (reference sequence). Trimming took off 1 base at V and 2 bases at J, with 8 bases between the two ends. The CDR3 is 13 amino acids. The CDR3 spells CAWSAARNYGYTF. CDR3 sequence (DNA): TGTGCCTGGAGTGCCGCACGGAACTATGGCTACACCTTC.

The rearrangement joins TRBV7-2 to TRBJ1-3; D call uncertain. CDR1 is SGHTA, CDR2 FQGNSA, per germline. This CDR3 is built from 16 residues. V dropped 2 bases and J dropped 2 bases, with 13 bases sitting between them. The DNA of the CDR3 is TGTGCCAGCAGCTTACGCGCACCACTCGCTGGAAACACCATATATTTT. Translating it yields CASSLRAPLAGNTIYF.

The chain recombines TRBV9 with TRBJ2-1; D remains ambiguous. The CDR3 totals 13 residues. V was trimmed by 5 bases and J by 5 bases, leaving 11 bases between them. CDR1 is SGDLS, CDR2 YYNGEE, per germline. The DNA for the CDR3 is TGTGCCAGCAGTACAAGTGGGCACAATGAGCAGTTCTTC. Translating it yields CASSTSGHNEQFF.

As to this clone: This sample includes further DNA sequences coding for the same CDR3. The chain carries TRBV6-5 and TRBJ2-5, with TRBD1 identical over 7 bases. The CDR3 has 14 residues. Unmatched junction bases numbered 9, after V lost 8 bases and J lost 3 bases. Germline V gene data show CDR1 as MNHEY and CDR2 as SVGAGI. The CDR3 spells CASSRGLGKETQYF. As DNA, the CDR3 is TGTGCCAGCTCGAGGGGGCTGGGCAAAGAGACCCAGTACTTC.

The chain uses TRBV18 and TRBJ1-2, with TRBD1 as a possible D gene (6 bases). Germline CDR1 and CDR2: KGHSH and LQKENI. The CDR3 spans 15 residues. Trimming removed 6 bases at V and 0 bases at J, with 14 bases between. The CDR3 DNA reads TGTGCCAGCTCTCCAGGACAGACCACTAACTATGGCTACACCTTC. Translation: CASSPGQTTNYGYTF.